This T cell receptor (beta chain) appears in the sequencing data of a study of identical twins. A single record per CDR3 protein comes from TCRdb applying MiXCR to the 5' RACE reads. The sample lists roughly 200,000 distinct CDR3 sequences, under 10% seen once, with less than 2% in the top ten. Comment on this clonotype: Its antigen is unknown.

Germline V gene lookup returns CDR1 SGHVS and CDR2 FNYEAQ. The CDR3 runs 15 residues. The ends lost 5 bases at V and 5 bases at J; junction bases unmatched: 9. Study-wide results and caveats: Because invariant MAIT and iNKT cells could be present, zero-insertion analyses could be partly confounded. Excess sharing between twins was weaker in beta out-of-frame sequences.

These data are also associated with another study on yellow fever vaccine responses in identical twins. That report adds: A vaccine T cell response that seemed partly convergent and partly personalized was reported in twins.

Sequenced material: memory (CD45RO+) T cells sorted from blood. The J gene is TRBJ2-3, the V gene TRBV7-6, with 8 bases lining up with TRBD2. This sequence was found in a woman in her late teens or twenties in good health. The DNA of the CDR3 is TGTGCCAGCAGCACCGTAGCGGGGCTCGGAGATACGCAGTATTTT. It is translated as CASSTVAGLGDTQYF.